Reported below is one T cell receptor beta chain. The antigen remains undetermined. The data were taken from a study of CD8 T cells in ankylosing spondylitis. Study-wide results and caveats: CD8+ cells made up the disease-linked clones, which were relatively rare in peripheral blood.

TCRdb re-called the 5' RACE reads with MiXCR, one entry per CDR3 protein. The sample yields 230,000 or so distinct CDR3 sequences, under 20% seen once. The CDR3 sequence is 14 residues long. Per the germline V gene, CDR1 is SGHDN and CDR2 is FVKESK. J lost 5 bases, V lost 3 bases, and 4 bases had no gene match. The receptor was isolated from a male donor with ankylosing spondylitis or in good health (not recorded which). Sequencing was performed on blood, either unsorted or a sorted T cell fraction (not recorded which). The chain combines TRBV14 with TRBJ2-1; TRBD2 matches 7 bases. In nucleotides, the CDR3 is TGTGCCAGCAGCCAGGGGGGGAGGGACAATGAGCAGTTCTTC. Residues: CASSQGGRDNEQFF.